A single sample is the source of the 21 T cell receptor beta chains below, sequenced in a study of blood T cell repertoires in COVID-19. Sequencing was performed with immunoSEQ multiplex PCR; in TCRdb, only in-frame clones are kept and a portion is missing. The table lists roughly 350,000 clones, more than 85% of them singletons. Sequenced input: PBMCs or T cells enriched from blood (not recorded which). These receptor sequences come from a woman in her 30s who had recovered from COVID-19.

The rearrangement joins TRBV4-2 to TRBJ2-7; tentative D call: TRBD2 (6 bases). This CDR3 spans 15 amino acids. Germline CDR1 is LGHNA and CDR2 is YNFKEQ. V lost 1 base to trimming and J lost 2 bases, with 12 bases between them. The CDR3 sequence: CASSQASGETYEQYF. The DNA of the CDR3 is TGTGCCAGCAGCCAAGCTTCGGGGGAAACCTACGAGCAGTACTTC.

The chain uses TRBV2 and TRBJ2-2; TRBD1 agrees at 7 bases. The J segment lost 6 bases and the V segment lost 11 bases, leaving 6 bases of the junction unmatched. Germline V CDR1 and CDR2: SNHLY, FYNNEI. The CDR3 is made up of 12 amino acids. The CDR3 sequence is CAGQEWAGELFF. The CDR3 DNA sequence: TGTGCCGGACAGGAGTGGGCCGGGGAGCTGTTTTTT.

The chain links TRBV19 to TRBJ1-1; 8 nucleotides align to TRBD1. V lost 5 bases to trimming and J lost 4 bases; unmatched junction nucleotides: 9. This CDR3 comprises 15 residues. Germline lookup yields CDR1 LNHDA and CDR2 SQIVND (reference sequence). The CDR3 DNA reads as TGTGCCAGTAGTCCGGGACAGGTTGGGCTCACTGAAGCTTTCTTT. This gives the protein CASSPGQVGLTEAFF.

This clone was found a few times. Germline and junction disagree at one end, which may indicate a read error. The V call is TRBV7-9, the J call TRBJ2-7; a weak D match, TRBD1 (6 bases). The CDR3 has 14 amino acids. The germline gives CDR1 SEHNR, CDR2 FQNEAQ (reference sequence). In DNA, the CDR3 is TGTGCCAGCAGTTTAGGGCAGGGGTGGCGAGAGCAGTACTTC. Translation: CASSLGQGWREQYF.

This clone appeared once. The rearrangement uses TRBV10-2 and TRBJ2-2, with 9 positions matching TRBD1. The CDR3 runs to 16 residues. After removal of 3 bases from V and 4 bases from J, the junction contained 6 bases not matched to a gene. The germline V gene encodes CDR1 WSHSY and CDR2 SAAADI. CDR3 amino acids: CASSDKQGAVTGELFF. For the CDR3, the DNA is TGCGCCAGCAGTGACAAACAGGGGGCGGTCACCGGGGAGCTGTTTTTT.

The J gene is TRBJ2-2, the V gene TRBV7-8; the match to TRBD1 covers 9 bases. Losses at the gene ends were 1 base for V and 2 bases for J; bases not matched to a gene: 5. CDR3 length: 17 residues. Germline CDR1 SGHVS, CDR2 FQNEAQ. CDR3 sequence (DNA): TGTGCCAGCAGCTTAGGCCGGGACAGGGTTAACACCGGGGAGCTGTTTTTT. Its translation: CASSLGRDRVNTGELFF.

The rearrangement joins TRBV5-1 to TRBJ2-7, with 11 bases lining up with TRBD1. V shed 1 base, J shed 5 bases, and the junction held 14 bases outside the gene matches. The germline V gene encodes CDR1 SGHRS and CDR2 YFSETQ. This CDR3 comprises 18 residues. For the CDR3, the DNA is TGCGCCAGCAGCTTGCAGCGCGCAACTCGGACAGGGGGCCACGAGCAGTACTTC. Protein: CASSLQRATRTGGHEQYF.

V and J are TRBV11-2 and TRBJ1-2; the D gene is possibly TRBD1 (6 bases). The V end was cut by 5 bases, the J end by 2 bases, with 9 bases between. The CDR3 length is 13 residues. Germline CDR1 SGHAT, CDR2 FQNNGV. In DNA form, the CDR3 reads TGTGCCAGCAGCCCTGACAGGAACTATGGCTACACCTTC. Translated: CASSPDRNYGYTF.

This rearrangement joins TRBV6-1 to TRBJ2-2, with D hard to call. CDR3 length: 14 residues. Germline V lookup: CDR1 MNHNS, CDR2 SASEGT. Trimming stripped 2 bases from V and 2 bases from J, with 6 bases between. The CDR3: CASSEIVNTGELFF. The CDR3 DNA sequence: TGTGCCAGCAGTGAAATCGTCAACACCGGGGAGCTGTTTTTT.

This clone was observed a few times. The CDR3 DNA reads as TGCGCCAGCAGCCCGGCGGGCGGGAGCTACGAGCAGTACTTC. It yields the protein CASSPAGGSYEQYF. V usage is TRBV5-1 and J usage is TRBJ2-7; 7 nucleotides line up with TRBD2. This CDR3 is 14 amino acids long. V lost 4 bases, J lost 3 bases, and 7 bases stayed unmatched. In germline, CDR1 is SGHRS, CDR2 YFSETQ.

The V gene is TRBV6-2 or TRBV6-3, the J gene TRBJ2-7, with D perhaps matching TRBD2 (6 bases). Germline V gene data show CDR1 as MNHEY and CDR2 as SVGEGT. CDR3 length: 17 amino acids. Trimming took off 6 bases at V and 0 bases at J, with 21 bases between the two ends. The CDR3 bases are TGTGCCAGCAGCTATAACCCCGGGAGCTACAGCTCCTACGAGCAGTACTTC. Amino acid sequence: CASSYNPGSYSSYEQYF.

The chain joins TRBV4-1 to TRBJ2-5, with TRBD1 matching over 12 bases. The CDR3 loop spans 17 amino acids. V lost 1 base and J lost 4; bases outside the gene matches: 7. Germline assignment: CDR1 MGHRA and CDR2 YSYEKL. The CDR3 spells CASSQAPGQGARETQYF. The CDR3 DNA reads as TGCGCCAGCAGCCAAGCCCCGGGACAGGGGGCTCGAGAGACCCAGTACTTC.

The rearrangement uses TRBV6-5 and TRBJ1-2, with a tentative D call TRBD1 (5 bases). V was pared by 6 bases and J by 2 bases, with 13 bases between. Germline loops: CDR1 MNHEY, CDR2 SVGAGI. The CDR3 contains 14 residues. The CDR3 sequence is CASSSRAGNYGYTF. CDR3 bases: TGTGCCAGCAGCTCCAGAGCAGGGAACTATGGCTACACCTTC.

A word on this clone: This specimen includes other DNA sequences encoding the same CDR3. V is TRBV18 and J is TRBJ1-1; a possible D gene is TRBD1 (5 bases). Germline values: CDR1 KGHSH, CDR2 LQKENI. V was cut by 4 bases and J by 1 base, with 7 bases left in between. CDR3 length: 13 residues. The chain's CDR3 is CASSQGQNTEAFF. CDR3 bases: TGTGCCAGCTCACAAGGACAGAACACTGAAGCTTTCTTT.

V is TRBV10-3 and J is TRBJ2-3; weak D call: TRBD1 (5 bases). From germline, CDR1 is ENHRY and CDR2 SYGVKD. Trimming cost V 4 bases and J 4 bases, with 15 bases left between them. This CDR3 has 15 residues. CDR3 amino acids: CAISAGLGRADTQYF. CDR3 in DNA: TGTGCCATCAGTGCCGGTCTGGGCAGGGCAGATACGCAGTATTTT.

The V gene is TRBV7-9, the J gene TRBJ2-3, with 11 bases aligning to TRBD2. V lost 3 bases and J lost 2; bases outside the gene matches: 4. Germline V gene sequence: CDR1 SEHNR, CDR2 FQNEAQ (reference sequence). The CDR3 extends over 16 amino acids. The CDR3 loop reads CASSFRLAGLTDTQYF. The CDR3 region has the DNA TGTGCCAGCAGCTTCAGACTAGCGGGACTCACAGATACGCAGTATTTT.

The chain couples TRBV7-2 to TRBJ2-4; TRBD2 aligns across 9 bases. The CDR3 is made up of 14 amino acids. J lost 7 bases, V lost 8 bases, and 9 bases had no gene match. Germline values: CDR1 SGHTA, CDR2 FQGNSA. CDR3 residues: CASLAGGSRNIQYF. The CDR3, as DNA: TGTGCCAGCCTCGCGGGGGGGAGTAGGAACATTCAGTACTTC.

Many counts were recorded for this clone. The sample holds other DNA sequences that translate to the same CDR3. CDR3 bases: TGTGCCAGCAAGTCCCTAGCGGGAGGGCCGGGGGGCGGGGAGCTGTTTTTT. This sequence encodes CASKSLAGGPGGGELFF. The chain carries TRBV27 and TRBJ2-2, with 12 bases matching TRBD2. The CDR3 covers 17 residues. V gave up 7 bases and J gave up 7 bases; unmatched junction bases: 13. Germline assignment: CDR1 MNHEY and CDR2 SMNVEV (reference sequence).

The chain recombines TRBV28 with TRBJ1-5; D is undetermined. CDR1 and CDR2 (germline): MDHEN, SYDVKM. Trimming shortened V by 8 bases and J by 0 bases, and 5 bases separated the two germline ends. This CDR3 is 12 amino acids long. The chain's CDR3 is CASHYSNQPQHF. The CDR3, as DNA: TGTGCCAGCCACTATAGCAATCAGCCCCAGCATTTT.

CDR3: CASADGTVTDTQYF. DNA for the CDR3: TGCGCCAGCGCCGACGGGACAGTCACAGATACGCAGTATTTT. This rearrangement joins TRBV5-1 to TRBJ2-3; TRBD1 aligns across 7 bases. V dropped 7 bases and J dropped 2; count of bases not matched to a gene: 7. Per germline, CDR1 SGHRS and CDR2 YFSETQ. The CDR3 has 14 residues.

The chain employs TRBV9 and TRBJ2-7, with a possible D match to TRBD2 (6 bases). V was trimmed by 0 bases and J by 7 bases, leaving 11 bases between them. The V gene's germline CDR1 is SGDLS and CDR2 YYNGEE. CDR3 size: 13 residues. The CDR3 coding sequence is TGTGCCAGCAGCGTAGGGGGGACTGGGGAGCAGTACTTC. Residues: CASSVGGTGEQYF.